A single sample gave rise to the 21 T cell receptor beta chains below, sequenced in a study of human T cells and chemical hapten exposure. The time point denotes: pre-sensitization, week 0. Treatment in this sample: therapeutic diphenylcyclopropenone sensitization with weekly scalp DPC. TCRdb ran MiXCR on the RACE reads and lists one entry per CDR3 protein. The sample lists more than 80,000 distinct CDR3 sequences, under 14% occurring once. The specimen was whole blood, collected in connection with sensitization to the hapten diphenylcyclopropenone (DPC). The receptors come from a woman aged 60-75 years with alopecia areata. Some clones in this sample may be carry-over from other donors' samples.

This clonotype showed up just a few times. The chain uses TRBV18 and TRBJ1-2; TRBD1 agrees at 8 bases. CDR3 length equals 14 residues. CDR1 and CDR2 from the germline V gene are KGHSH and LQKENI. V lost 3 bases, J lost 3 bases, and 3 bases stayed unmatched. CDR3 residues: CASSPGQVDYGYTF. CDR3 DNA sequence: TGTGCCAGCTCACCGGGACAGGTGGACTATGGCTACACCTTC.

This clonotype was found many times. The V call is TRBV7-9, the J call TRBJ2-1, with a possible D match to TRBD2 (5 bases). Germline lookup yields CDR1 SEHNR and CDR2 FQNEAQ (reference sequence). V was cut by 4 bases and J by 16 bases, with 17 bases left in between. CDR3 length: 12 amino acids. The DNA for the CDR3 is TGTGCCAGCAGCTCGGGGATGTTGGCAGGATTCTTC. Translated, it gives CASSSGMLAGFF.

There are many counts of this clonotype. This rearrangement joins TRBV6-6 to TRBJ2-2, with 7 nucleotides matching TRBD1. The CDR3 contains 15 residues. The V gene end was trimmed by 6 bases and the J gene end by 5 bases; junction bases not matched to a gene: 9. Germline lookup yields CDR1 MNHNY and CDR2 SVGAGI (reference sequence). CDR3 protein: CASRITGVGTGELFF. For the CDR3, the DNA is TGTGCCAGCAGGATCACAGGGGTTGGGACCGGGGAGCTGTTTTTT.

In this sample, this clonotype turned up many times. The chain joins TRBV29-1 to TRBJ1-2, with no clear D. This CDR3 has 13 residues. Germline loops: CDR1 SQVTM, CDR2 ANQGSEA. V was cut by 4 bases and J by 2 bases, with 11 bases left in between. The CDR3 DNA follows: TGCAGCGTTGGAGGCAGCCCCAACTATGGCTACACCTTC. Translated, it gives CSVGGSPNYGYTF.

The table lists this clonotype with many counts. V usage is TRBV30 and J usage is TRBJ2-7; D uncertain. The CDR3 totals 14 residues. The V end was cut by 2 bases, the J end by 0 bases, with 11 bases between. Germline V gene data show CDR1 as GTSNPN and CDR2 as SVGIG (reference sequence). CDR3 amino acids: CAWSSGSSSYEQYF. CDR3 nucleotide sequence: TGTGCCTGGAGTTCTGGCTCAAGCTCCTACGAGCAGTACTTC.

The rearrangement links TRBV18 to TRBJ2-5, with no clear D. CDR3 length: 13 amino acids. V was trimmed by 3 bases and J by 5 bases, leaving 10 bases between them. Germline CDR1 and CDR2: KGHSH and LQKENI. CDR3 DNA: TGTGCCAGCTCACCGGTGGGCGCGGAGACCCAGTACTTC. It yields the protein CASSPVGAETQYF.

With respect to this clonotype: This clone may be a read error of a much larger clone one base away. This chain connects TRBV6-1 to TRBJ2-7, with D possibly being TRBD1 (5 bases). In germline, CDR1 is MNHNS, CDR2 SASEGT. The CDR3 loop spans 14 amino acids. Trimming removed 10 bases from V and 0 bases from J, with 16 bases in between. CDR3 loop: CANKGQDLSYEQYF. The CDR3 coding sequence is TGTGCCAACAAAGGACAAGACCTCTCCTACGAGCAGTACTTC.

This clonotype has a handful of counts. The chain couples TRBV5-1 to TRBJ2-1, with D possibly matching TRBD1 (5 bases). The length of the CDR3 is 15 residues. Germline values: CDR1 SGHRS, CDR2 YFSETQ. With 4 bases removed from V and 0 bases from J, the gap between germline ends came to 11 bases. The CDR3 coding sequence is TGCGCCAGCAGCCAACAGGTCAGCTCCTACAATGAGCAGTTCTTC. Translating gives CASSQQVSSYNEQFF.

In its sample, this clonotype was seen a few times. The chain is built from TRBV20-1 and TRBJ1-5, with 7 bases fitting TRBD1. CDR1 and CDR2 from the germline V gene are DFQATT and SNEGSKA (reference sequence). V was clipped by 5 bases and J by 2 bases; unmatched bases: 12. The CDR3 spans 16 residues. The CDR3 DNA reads TGCAGTGCTTCCCCCTACCAGGGGGGAGGCAATCAGCCCCAGCATTTT. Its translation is CSASPYQGGGNQPQHF.

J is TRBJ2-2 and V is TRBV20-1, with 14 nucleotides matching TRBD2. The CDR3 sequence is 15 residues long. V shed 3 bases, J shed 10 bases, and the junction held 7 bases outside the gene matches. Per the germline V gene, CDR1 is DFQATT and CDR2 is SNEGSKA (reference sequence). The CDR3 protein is CSASPGLAGVKELFF. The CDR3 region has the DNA TGCAGTGCTAGTCCGGGACTAGCGGGGGTTAAGGAGCTGTTTTTT.

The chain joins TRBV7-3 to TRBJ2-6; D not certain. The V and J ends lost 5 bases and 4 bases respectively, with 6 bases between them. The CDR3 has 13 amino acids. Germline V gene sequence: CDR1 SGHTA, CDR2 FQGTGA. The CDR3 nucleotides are TGTGCCAGCAGCCGGCAGGGGGCCAACGTCCTGACTTTC. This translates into CASSRQGANVLTF. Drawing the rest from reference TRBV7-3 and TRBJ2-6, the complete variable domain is GAGVSQTPSNKVTEKGKYVELRCDPISGHTALYWYRQSLGQGPEFLIYFQGTGAADDSGLPNDRFFAVRPEGSVSTLKIQRTERGDSAVYLCASSRQGANVLTFGAGSRLTVL.

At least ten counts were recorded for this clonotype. CDR3 amino acids: CATSPRTGGKDTQYF. CDR3 sequence (DNA): TGTGCCACCAGCCCACGGACGGGGGGGAAAGATACGCAGTATTTT. J is TRBJ2-3 and V is TRBV24-1, with 8 bases identical to TRBD2. Trimming at V came to 7 bases and at J to 5 bases, leaving 10 bases not matched to a gene. CDR1 KGHDR and CDR2 SFDVKD come from the germline V gene. The CDR3 consists of 15 residues.

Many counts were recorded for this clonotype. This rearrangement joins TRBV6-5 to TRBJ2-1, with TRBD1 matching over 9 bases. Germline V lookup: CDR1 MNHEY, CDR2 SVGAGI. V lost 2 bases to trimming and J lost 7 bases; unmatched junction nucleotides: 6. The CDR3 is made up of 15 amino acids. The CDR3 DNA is TGTGCCAGCAGTTACGCACAGGGGGCTTGGAATGAGCAGTTCTTC. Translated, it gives CASSYAQGAWNEQFF.

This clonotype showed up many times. The CDR3 DNA reads TGTGCCACCAGTGATTTGAACAGGGGCGTACGGGAGCTGTTTTTT. Translating it yields CATSDLNRGVRELFF. The gene calls are TRBV24-1 and TRBJ2-2, with 7 nucleotides matching TRBD1. Germline loops: CDR1 KGHDR, CDR2 SFDVKD. The CDR3 totals 15 residues. V trimming: 0 bases; J trimming: 9 bases; junction bases outside the gene matches: 6.

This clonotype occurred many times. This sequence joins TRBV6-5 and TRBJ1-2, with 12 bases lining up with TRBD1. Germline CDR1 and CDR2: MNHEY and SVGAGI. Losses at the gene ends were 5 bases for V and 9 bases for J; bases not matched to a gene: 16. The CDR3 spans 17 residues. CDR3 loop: CASSEGTGGLSTISYTF. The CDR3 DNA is TGTGCCAGCAGTGAAGGGACAGGGGGCCTCTCCACTATTAGCTACACCTTC.

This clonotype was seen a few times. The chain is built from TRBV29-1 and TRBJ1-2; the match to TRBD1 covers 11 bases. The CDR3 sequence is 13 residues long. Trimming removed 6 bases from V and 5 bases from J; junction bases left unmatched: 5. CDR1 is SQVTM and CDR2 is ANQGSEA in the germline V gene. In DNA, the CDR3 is TGCAGCGTCACGGACAGGGGGCGGTATGGCTACACCTTC. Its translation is CSVTDRGRYGYTF.

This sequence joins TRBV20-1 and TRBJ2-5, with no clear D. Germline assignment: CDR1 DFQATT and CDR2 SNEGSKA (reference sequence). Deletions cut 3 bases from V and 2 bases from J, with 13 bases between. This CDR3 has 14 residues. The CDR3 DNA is TGCAGTGCTAGTTCGATGAGTTCTCAAGAGACCCAGTACTTC. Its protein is CSASSMSSQETQYF.

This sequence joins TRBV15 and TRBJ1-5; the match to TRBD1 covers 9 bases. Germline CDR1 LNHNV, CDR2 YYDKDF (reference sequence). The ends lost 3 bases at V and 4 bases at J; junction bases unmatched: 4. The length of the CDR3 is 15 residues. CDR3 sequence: CATSRMTGGNQPQHF. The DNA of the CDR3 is TGTGCCACCAGCAGGATGACAGGGGGGAATCAGCCCCAGCATTTT.

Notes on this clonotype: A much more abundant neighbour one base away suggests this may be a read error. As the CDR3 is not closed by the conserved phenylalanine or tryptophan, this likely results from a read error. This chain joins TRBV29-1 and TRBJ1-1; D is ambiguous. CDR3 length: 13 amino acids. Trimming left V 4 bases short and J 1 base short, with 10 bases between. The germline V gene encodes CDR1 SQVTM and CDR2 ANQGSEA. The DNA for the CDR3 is TGCAGCGTTGGTAGTCAGCAGAACACTGAAGCTTTCTAT. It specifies CSVGSQQNTEAFY.

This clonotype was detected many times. The CDR3 sequence: CASSSGGARYEQFF. As DNA, the CDR3 is TGTGCCAGCAGCTCCGGGGGCGCGCGGTATGAGCAGTTCTTC. The V gene is TRBV7-6, the J gene TRBJ2-1; D may be TRBD1 or TRBD2 (6 bases each). Germline V gene data show CDR1 as SGHVS and CDR2 as FNYEAQ. This CDR3 comprises 14 residues. Deletions cut 4 bases from V and 8 bases from J, with 15 bases between.

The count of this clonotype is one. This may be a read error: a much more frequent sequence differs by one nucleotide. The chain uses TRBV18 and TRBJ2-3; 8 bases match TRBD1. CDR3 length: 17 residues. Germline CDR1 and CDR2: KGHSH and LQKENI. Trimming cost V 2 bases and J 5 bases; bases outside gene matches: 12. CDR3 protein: CASSPGGPGQGIDTQYF. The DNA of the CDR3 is TGTGCCAGCTCACCAGGGGGCCCTGGACAGGGCATAGATACGCAGTATTTT.